Listed below are T cell receptor beta chains from one sample, sequenced in a study of cytomegalovirus exposure and HLA in healthy donors. The table came from immunoSEQ multiplex PCR; TCRdb's copy has only in-frame clones and leaves some out. This sample carries tens of thousands of clones, about three quarters of them seen once, and the ten largest clones take around 4.3%. The sample taken for sequencing was PBMCs. The receptors stem from a woman in her 40s in good health and CMV-seropositive. The CDR3 runs from the conserved cysteine through the conserved F or W. Fields, in order: clone size, J gene, V gene, D gene, CDR3 protein, CDR3 DNA. A D gene is named only where the DNA matches it firmly. Clone size is shown for a subset of rows, as once, few, many or a class of expanded clone.

abundance: -
j_gene: TRBJ1-6
v_gene: TRBV5-4
d_gene: TRBD1
CDR3aa: CASSPNRQGNSPLHF
CDR3nt: TGTGCCAGCAGCCCCAACCGACAGGGGAATTCACCCCTCCACTTT

abundance: few
j_gene: TRBJ1-4
v_gene: TRBV10-3
d_gene: TRBD1
CDR3aa: CAIRPTGTVNEKLFF
CDR3nt: TGTGCCATCAGACCCACCGGGACAGTAAATGAAAAACTGTTTTTT

abundance: -
j_gene: TRBJ1-1
v_gene: TRBV27
d_gene: -
CDR3aa: CASSLLGGATEAFF
CDR3nt: TGTGCCAGCAGTTTGTTAGGGGGAGCCACTGAAGCTTTCTTT

abundance: -
j_gene: TRBJ2-5
v_gene: TRBV5-4
d_gene: -
CDR3aa: CASSLVQDQETQYF
CDR3nt: TGTGCCAGCAGCTTGGTCCAGGATCAAGAGACCCAGTACTTC

abundance: -
j_gene: TRBJ2-1
v_gene: TRBV5-3
d_gene: -
CDR3aa: CARSRETREVVCEQFF
CDR3nt: TGTGCCAGAAGCCGAGAAACTAGGGAGGTTGTATGTGAGCAGTTCTTC

abundance: few
j_gene: TRBJ2-1
v_gene: TRBV1
d_gene: -
CDR3aa: CTSSQDRGSLSSYNEQFF
CDR3nt: TGCACCAGCAGCCAAGATCGAGGGAGTTTGAGCTCCTACAATGAGCAGTTCTTC

abundance: once
j_gene: TRBJ2-7
v_gene: TRBV4-3
d_gene: -
CDR3aa: CASSQGDRGGYEQYF
CDR3nt: TGCGCCAGCAGCCAAGGAGACAGGGGAGGGTACGAGCAGTACTTC

abundance: -
j_gene: TRBJ2-3
v_gene: TRBV27
d_gene: TRBD1
CDR3aa: CASSLGTATDTQYF
CDR3nt: TGTGCCAGCAGTTTAGGGACAGCCACAGATACGCAGTATTTT

abundance: -
j_gene: TRBJ2-4
v_gene: TRBV28
d_gene: TRBD1
CDR3aa: CASYRSGQGTIQYF
CDR3nt: TGTGCCAGCTACAGGTCGGGACAGGGGACCATTCAGTACTTC

abundance: -
j_gene: TRBJ2-7
v_gene: TRBV7-2
d_gene: -
CDR3aa: CASSLNPGQSEQYF
CDR3nt: TGTGCCAGCAGCCTAAACCCGGGACAAAGCGAGCAGTACTTC

abundance: once
j_gene: TRBJ2-1
v_gene: TRBV4-1
d_gene: TRBD1
CDR3aa: CASSQEGQFNNEQFF
CDR3nt: TGCGCCAGCAGCCAAGAGGGACAGTTCAACAATGAGCAGTTCTTC

abundance: -
j_gene: TRBJ2-1
v_gene: TRBV11-3
d_gene: -
CDR3aa: CASSRGWSSPEQFF
CDR3nt: TGTGCCAGCAGCCGTGGGTGGTCTAGCCCTGAGCAGTTCTTC

abundance: -
j_gene: TRBJ1-1
v_gene: TRBV7-6
d_gene: TRBD1
CDR3aa: CASSPDRGRGNTEAFF
CDR3nt: TGTGCCAGCAGCCCAGACAGGGGGCGCGGGAACACTGAAGCTTTCTTT

abundance: -
j_gene: TRBJ1-1
v_gene: TRBV27
d_gene: -
CDR3aa: CASSLSWAGVTEAFF
CDR3nt: TGTGCCAGCAGTTTATCGTGGGCAGGGGTCACTGAAGCTTTCTTT

abundance: -
j_gene: TRBJ2-3
v_gene: TRBV5-1
d_gene: -
CDR3aa: CASMVLSTDTQYF
CDR3nt: TGCGCCAGCATGGTACTCTCCACAGATACGCAGTATTTT

abundance: -
j_gene: TRBJ2-7
v_gene: TRBV7-9
d_gene: -
CDR3aa: CSSSLGQQTYEQYF
CDR3nt: TGTTCCAGCAGCTTAGGACAGCAAACCTACGAGCAGTACTTC

abundance: -
j_gene: TRBJ1-6
v_gene: TRBV11-3
d_gene: -
CDR3aa: CASSALRDSPLHF
CDR3nt: TGTGCCAGCAGCGCCTTACGGGATTCACCCCTCCACTTT

abundance: -
j_gene: TRBJ1-4
v_gene: TRBV9
d_gene: -
CDR3aa: CASSLDQGSVGEKLFF
CDR3nt: TGTGCCAGCAGCCTTGATCAGGGAAGTGTAGGTGAAAAACTGTTTTTT

abundance: -
j_gene: TRBJ2-2
v_gene: TRBV6-5
d_gene: TRBD2
CDR3aa: CASSYAAGGVGELFF
CDR3nt: TGTGCCAGCAGTTACGCGGCGGGAGGGGTCGGGGAGCTGTTTTTT

abundance: -
j_gene: TRBJ2-3
v_gene: TRBV4-3
d_gene: -
CDR3aa: CASSQGLRDTQYF
CDR3nt: TGCGCCAGCAGCCAAGGGCTCAGAGATACGCAGTATTTT

abundance: -
j_gene: TRBJ1-2
v_gene: TRBV5-6
d_gene: -
CDR3aa: CASSFGTTTAYGYTF
CDR3nt: TGTGCCAGCAGCTTTGGGACAACTACCGCCTATGGCTACACCTTC

abundance: few
j_gene: TRBJ2-2
v_gene: TRBV7-3
d_gene: TRBD1
CDR3aa: CASSRDRTDTGELFF
CDR3nt: TGTGCCAGCAGCCGGGACAGAACGGACACCGGGGAGCTGTTTTTT

abundance: -
j_gene: TRBJ2-3
v_gene: TRBV7-2
d_gene: TRBD2
CDR3aa: CASSSSGTTPTDTQYF
CDR3nt: TGTGCCAGCAGCTCCTCCGGGACTACCCCCACAGATACGCAGTATTTT

abundance: -
j_gene: TRBJ1-2
v_gene: TRBV5-1
d_gene: TRBD1
CDR3aa: CASSFNTGTGLYYGYTF
CDR3nt: TGCGCCAGCAGCTTTAATACCGGGACAGGGTTATACTATGGCTACACCTTC

abundance: -
j_gene: TRBJ1-2
v_gene: TRBV23-1
d_gene: -
CDR3aa: CASSRRQEVGGYTF
CDR3nt: TGCGCCAGCAGTCGTCGACAGGAGGTCGGTGGCTACACCTTC

abundance: -
j_gene: TRBJ2-7
v_gene: TRBV7-9
d_gene: TRBD2
CDR3aa: CASSLVSSGSYEQYF
CDR3nt: TGTGCCAGCAGCTTAGTATCTAGCGGGAGTTATGAGCAGTACTTC

abundance: -
j_gene: TRBJ2-7
v_gene: TRBV7-8
d_gene: TRBD1
CDR3aa: CASSDLGQGLAEQYF
CDR3nt: TGTGCCAGCAGTGACCTGGGACAGGGTCTTGCCGAGCAGTACTTC

abundance: -
j_gene: TRBJ1-1
v_gene: TRBV6-6
d_gene: TRBD1
CDR3aa: CASNPGQGRTFF
CDR3nt: TGTGCCAGTAATCCGGGACAGGGGAGGACTTTCTTT

abundance: once
j_gene: TRBJ2-5
v_gene: TRBV10-3
d_gene: TRBD1
CDR3aa: CAISPEGQDGETQYF
CDR3nt: TGTGCCATCAGCCCCGAGGGACAGGATGGAGAGACCCAGTACTTC

abundance: -
j_gene: TRBJ2-5
v_gene: TRBV5-1
d_gene: TRBD2
CDR3aa: CASSTRLAGDEEAQYF
CDR3nt: TGCGCCAGCAGCACGAGACTAGCGGGAGATGAAGAGGCCCAGTACTTC

abundance: -
j_gene: TRBJ2-7
v_gene: TRBV19
d_gene: TRBD2
CDR3aa: CASSMPASGTYEQYF
CDR3nt: TGTGCCAGTAGTATGCCGGCTAGCGGAACCTACGAGCAGTACTTC

abundance: -
j_gene: TRBJ2-3
v_gene: TRBV9
d_gene: TRBD2
CDR3aa: CASSVIPASGGTDTQYF
CDR3nt: TGTGCCAGCAGCGTAATCCCGGCTAGCGGGGGCACAGATACGCAGTATTTT

abundance: -
j_gene: TRBJ2-5
v_gene: TRBV7-8
d_gene: -
CDR3aa: CASSFGGGPQETQYF
CDR3nt: TGTGCCAGCAGCTTTGGGGGAGGTCCTCAAGAGACCCAGTACTTC

abundance: -
j_gene: TRBJ2-7
v_gene: TRBV6-5
d_gene: TRBD2
CDR3aa: CASSTQREGLGEQYF
CDR3nt: TGTGCCAGCAGTACCCAGCGGGAGGGCCTGGGTGAGCAGTACTTC

abundance: -
j_gene: TRBJ1-1
v_gene: TRBV19
d_gene: -
CDR3aa: CASSLAPRVNTEAFF
CDR3nt: TGTGCCAGTAGTCTCGCCCCCAGGGTCAACACTGAAGCTTTCTTT

abundance: -
j_gene: TRBJ2-1
v_gene: TRBV10-1
d_gene: TRBD2
CDR3aa: CASEAFGRAYNEQFF
CDR3nt: TGCGCCAGCGAGGCATTCGGGAGGGCCTACAATGAGCAGTTCTTC

abundance: many
j_gene: TRBJ1-5
v_gene: TRBV19
d_gene: -
CDR3aa: CASSILYQPQHF
CDR3nt: TGTGCCAGTAGTATTCTCTATCAGCCCCAGCATTTT

abundance: -
j_gene: TRBJ2-2
v_gene: TRBV9
d_gene: -
CDR3aa: CASSAGGSGELFF
CDR3nt: TGTGCCAGCAGCGCAGGAGGGAGCGGGGAGCTGTTTTTT

abundance: -
j_gene: TRBJ2-7
v_gene: TRBV10-3
d_gene: -
CDR3aa: CAILRGYEQYF
CDR3nt: TGTGCCATTTTGCGGGGCTACGAGCAGTACTTC

abundance: -
j_gene: TRBJ2-2
v_gene: TRBV5-1
d_gene: TRBD2
CDR3aa: CASGRLADNTGELFF
CDR3nt: TGCGCCAGTGGGAGACTAGCGGATAACACCGGGGAGCTGTTTTTT

abundance: once
j_gene: TRBJ2-3
v_gene: TRBV27
d_gene: -
CDR3aa: CASSLYQGGTDTQYF
CDR3nt: TGTGCCAGCAGTTTATACCAGGGTGGCACAGATACGCAGTATTTT

abundance: -
j_gene: TRBJ1-2
v_gene: TRBV5-5
d_gene: -
CDR3aa: CASSLGLDGYTF
CDR3nt: TGTGCCAGCAGCTTGGGTCTAGATGGCTACACCTTC

abundance: once
j_gene: TRBJ1-2
v_gene: TRBV27
d_gene: TRBD1
CDR3aa: CASSPYGQGYGYTF
CDR3nt: TGTGCCAGCAGTCCATACGGACAGGGTTATGGCTACACCTTC

abundance: -
j_gene: TRBJ2-6
v_gene: TRBV18
d_gene: TRBD2
CDR3aa: CASSLGLAGSSGANVLTF
CDR3nt: TGTGCCAGCTCATTGGGCTTAGCGGGATCGTCTGGGGCCAACGTCCTGACTTTC

abundance: -
j_gene: TRBJ2-7
v_gene: TRBV7-8
d_gene: TRBD1
CDR3aa: CASSPRDRTTYEQYF
CDR3nt: TGTGCCAGCAGCCCTCGGGACAGAACCACCTACGAGCAGTACTTC

abundance: -
j_gene: TRBJ1-2
v_gene: TRBV30
d_gene: -
CDR3aa: CACWVEYGYTF
CDR3nt: TGTGCCTGCTGGGTGGAGTATGGCTACACCTTC

abundance: -
j_gene: TRBJ2-7
v_gene: TRBV7-2
d_gene: TRBD1
CDR3aa: CASSLGGTGNVQYF
CDR3nt: TGTGCCAGCAGCTTAGGGGGGACAGGGAACGTGCAGTACTTC